The source of this TCR beta chain is a study of T cell responses to AZD1222 COVID-19 vaccine. Findings and caveats of the study: Of the AZD1222 recipients, only 5 to 7 were seropositive at baseline. Most donors were white British and more were female, and clonal diversity was possibly underestimated.

With respect to this clone: Its antigen is not identified.

TCRdb's copy holds only in-frame clones and misses some; the assay was immunoSEQ multiplex PCR. The table lists some 99,000 clones, nearly 90% of them singletons. CDR1 SGDLS and CDR2 YYNGEE come from the germline V gene. The ends were cut back, 4 bases at V and 3 bases at J, with 13 bases in the middle. This CDR3 has 14 amino acids. The genes are TRBV9 and TRBJ1-1; D is undetermined. The sequence derives from an adult in good health. The sequencing used peripheral blood, collected on day 0 of MenACWY control vaccination. The CDR3 DNA reads as TGTGCCAGCAGCCCTAGAGCCCATGACACTGAAGCTTTCTTT. It yields the protein CASSPRAHDTEAFF. The full variable domain, its missing parts supplied by reference TRBV9 and TRBJ1-1, is DSGVTQTPKHLITATGQRVTLRCSPRSGDLSVYWYQQSLDQGLQFLIQYYNGEERAKGNILERFSAQQFPDLHSELNLSSLELGDSALYFCASSPRAHDTEAFFGQGTRLTVV.